This entry lists 2 T cell receptor beta chains sequenced from one sample in a study of blood T cell repertoires in COVID-19. Profiling relied on immunoSEQ multiplex PCR, and the TCRdb table lists in-frame clones only, not all of them. This sample has approximately 200,000 clones; around 80% occur once, and the top ten carry around 5%. The specimen sequenced was peripheral blood. Receptors were obtained from a human donor in a cohort sampled during active COVID-19.

This sequence joins TRBV18 and TRBJ1-1; 9 bases map to TRBD1. V lost 5 bases, J lost 8 bases, and 6 bases stayed unmatched. The CDR3 runs 13 residues. The germline V gene encodes CDR1 KGHSH and CDR2 LQKENI. The CDR3 nucleotides are TGTGCCAGCTCATCTGACAGGGGGGCAGAAGCTTTCTTT. Its translation is CASSSDRGAEAFF.

This chain links TRBV6-2 or TRBV6-3 with TRBJ2-7, with 10 positions matching TRBD1. The length of the CDR3 is 15 residues. The germline CDR1 and CDR2 sequences are MNHEY and SVGEGT. Germline trimming cut 2 bases from V and 4 bases from J; bases unmatched to any gene: 5. Here the CDR3 reads CASSYAGTGEYEQYF. CDR3 in DNA: TGTGCCAGCAGTTACGCCGGGACAGGGGAATACGAGCAGTACTTC.